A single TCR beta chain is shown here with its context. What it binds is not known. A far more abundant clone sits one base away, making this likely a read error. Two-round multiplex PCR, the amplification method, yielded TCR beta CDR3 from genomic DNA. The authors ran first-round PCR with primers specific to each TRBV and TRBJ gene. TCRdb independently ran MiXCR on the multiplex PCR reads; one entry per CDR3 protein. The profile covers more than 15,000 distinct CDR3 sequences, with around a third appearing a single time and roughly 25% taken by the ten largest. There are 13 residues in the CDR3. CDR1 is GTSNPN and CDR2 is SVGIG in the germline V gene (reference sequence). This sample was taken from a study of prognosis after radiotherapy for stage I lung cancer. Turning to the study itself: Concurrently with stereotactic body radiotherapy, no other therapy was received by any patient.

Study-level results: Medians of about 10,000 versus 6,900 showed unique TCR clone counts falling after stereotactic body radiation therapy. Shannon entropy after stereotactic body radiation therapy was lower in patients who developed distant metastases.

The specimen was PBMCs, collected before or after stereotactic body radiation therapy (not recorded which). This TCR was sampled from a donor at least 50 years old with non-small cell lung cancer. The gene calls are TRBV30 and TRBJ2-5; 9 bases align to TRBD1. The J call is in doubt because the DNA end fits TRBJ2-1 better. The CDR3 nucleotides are TGTGCCTGGGAGGGACAGGGCTACAATGATCAGTTCTTC. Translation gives CAWEGQGYNDQFF.